This T cell receptor beta chain was observed in a study of blood T cell repertoires in COVID-19. About the research overall: The study drew acute and convalescent COVID-19 samples from the United States, Italy and Spain.

The data were produced by immunoSEQ multiplex PCR, yet TCRdb's version contains in-frame clones alone and is incomplete. The table lists approximately 65,000 clones, about 74% of them singletons. CDR1 is LGHDT and CDR2 is YNNKEL in the germline V gene (reference sequence). Unmatched junction bases numbered 10, after V lost 6 bases and J lost 4 bases. The CDR3 is made up of 15 amino acids. The origin of this receptor is a human donor in a cohort sampled during active COVID-19. What was sequenced was peripheral blood. V is TRBV3-1 (or the pseudogene TRBV3-2) and J is TRBJ1-2; 8 nucleotides align to TRBD1. For the CDR3, the DNA is TGTGCCAGCAGTCGGACAGGGACTGATAGCTATGGCTACACCTTC. Protein product: CASSRTGTDSYGYTF.